This T cell receptor (beta chain) emerged from a study of beta chain features in type 1 diabetes. What was sequenced were expressed TCRB transcripts, since all of the isolated RNA had been reverse transcribed. The protocol was immunoSEQ multiplex PCR, while the TCRdb copy is restricted to in-frame clones and leaves out a portion. The sample shows some 280,000 clones, roughly an eighth of them seen only once. About this clone itself: Its target is unknown.

Findings and limits, study-wide: Among patients with Type 1 diabetes, TCRB CDR3s were moderately but significantly shorter in every one of the four CD4+ subsets.

Sequencing used naive CD4+ T cells from blood. This clonotype was obtained from a man younger than 45 with type 1 diabetes.

CDR3 amino acids: CASSTTVGAGGRVDTQYF. The CDR3 coding sequence is TGTGCCAGCAGTACGACCGTGGGAGCGGGAGGGCGAGTAGATACGCAGTATTTT. V is TRBV28 and J is TRBJ2-3; the match to TRBD2 covers 10 bases. V lost 5 bases, J lost 5 bases, and 16 bases stayed unmatched. The V gene's germline CDR1 is MDHEN and CDR2 SYDVKM. The CDR3 consists of 18 residues.